These 18 T cell receptor beta chains were all obtained from the same sample, sequenced in a study of blood T cell repertoires in COVID-19. The repertoire was sequenced with immunoSEQ multiplex PCR; TCRdb's copy has only in-frame clones and lacks some. The data hold some 100,000 clones, with roughly 90% observed a single time. Sequenced material: peripheral blood. These receptors were collected from a man between 65 and 80 years old with acute or convalescent COVID-19.

The chain carries TRBV11-3 and TRBJ2-7, with a tentative D call TRBD1 (6 bases). Per germline, CDR1 SGHNT and CDR2 YENEEA. V shed 5 bases and J shed 0 bases, with 14 bases lying between them. This CDR3 comprises 15 residues. The CDR3: CASSNGGGSSYEQYF. The CDR3 DNA reads TGTGCCAGCAGCAATGGGGGCGGGTCCTCCTACGAGCAGTACTTC.

The V and J genes are TRBV4-1 and TRBJ1-6; possibly TRBD1 for D (5 bases). The CDR3 sequence is 15 residues long. Trimming removed 1 base from V and 13 bases from J, with 17 bases in between. From germline, CDR1 is MGHRA and CDR2 YSYEKL. The CDR3: CASSQVGEGLTPLHF. The CDR3 DNA sequence: TGCGCCAGCAGCCAAGTAGGGGAGGGGCTAACGCCCCTCCACTTT.

The chain joins TRBV30 to TRBJ1-4, with D unresolved. Germline V gene lookup returns CDR1 GTSNPN and CDR2 SVGIG (reference sequence). This CDR3 comprises 12 residues. V lost 4 bases to trimming and J lost 4 bases, with 7 bases between them. The CDR3 loop is CAWTAGNEKLFF. DNA of the CDR3: TGTGCCTGGACCGCCGGTAATGAAAAACTGTTTTTT.

The rearrangement uses TRBV6-5 and TRBJ2-2; a possible D gene is TRBD1 (6 bases). This CDR3 region has 15 residues. V was pared by 6 bases and J by 3 bases, with 14 bases between. The germline V gene encodes CDR1 MNHEY and CDR2 SVGAGI. The CDR3 bases are TGTGCCAGCAGAAGGGGGAGCAGCTACACCGGGGAGCTGTTTTTT. This translates into CASRRGSSYTGELFF.

This chain connects TRBV14 to TRBJ2-3, with 7 nucleotides matching TRBD2. Germline assignment: CDR1 SGHDN and CDR2 FVKESK. The CDR3 is 15 amino acids. J lost 2 bases, V lost 2 bases, and 4 bases had no gene match. The CDR3, as DNA: TGTGCCAGCAGCCAACTAGCGGAGTTCACAGATACGCAGTATTTT. This codes for CASSQLAEFTDTQYF. The whole variable domain, filled in from reference TRBV14 and TRBJ2-3, reads EAGVTQFPSHSVIEKGQTVTLRCDPISGHDNLYWYRRVMGKEIKFLLHFVKESKQDESGMPNNRFLAERTGGTYSTLKVQPAELEDSGVYFCASSQLAEFTDTQYFGPGTRLTVL.

The chain is built from TRBV24-1 and TRBJ2-5; 11 nucleotides match TRBD2. Germline V lookup: CDR1 KGHDR, CDR2 SFDVKD. Unmatched junction bases numbered 3, after V lost 3 bases and J lost 4 bases. CDR3 length equals 15 residues. The CDR3 bases are TGTGCCACCAGTGATATGACTAGCGGGACAGAGACCCAGTACTTC. It is translated as CATSDMTSGTETQYF.

This chain links TRBV2 with TRBJ2-2, with D possibly matching TRBD1 (6 bases). This CDR3 is 15 amino acids long. Germline assignment: CDR1 SNHLY and CDR2 FYNNEI. Trimming took off 6 bases at V and 0 bases at J, with 11 bases between the two ends. CDR3 region: CASRATGANTGELFF. The CDR3 DNA reads TGTGCCAGCAGAGCGACAGGCGCGAACACCGGGGAGCTGTTTTTT.

The chain employs TRBV21-1 and TRBJ1-1; the table's D call TRBD1 went unverified against the DNA. TRBV21-1 is described as a pseudogene. The CDR3 sequence is 15 residues long. The CDR3 bases are TGTGCCAGCAGCAAAGGCAGGACAGGTCGAACTGAAGCTTTCTTT. Amino acids: CASSKGRTGRTEAFF.

The chain uses TRBV30 and TRBJ1-1; D unclear. The germline V gene encodes CDR1 GTSNPN and CDR2 SVGIG (reference sequence). This CDR3 is built from 10 residues. V lost 2 bases and J lost 9, with 7 bases in between. The CDR3 is CAWSTYQAFF. Here the CDR3 DNA reads TGTGCCTGGAGTACCTATCAAGCTTTCTTT.

V usage is TRBV5-6 and J usage is TRBJ2-3; 9 bases are shared with TRBD2. The CDR3 runs 15 residues. CDR1 is SGHDT and CDR2 is YYEEEE in the germline V gene. The ends lost 6 bases at V and 3 bases at J; junction bases unmatched: 8. CDR3 in DNA: TGTGCCAGCAACCCGGCGGGGGGGAGAACAGATACGCAGTATTTT. It yields the protein CASNPAGGRTDTQYF.

V gene TRBV7-9 combines with J gene TRBJ1-1, with a weak D call TRBD1 (5 bases). This CDR3 comprises 15 residues. With 1 base removed from V and 4 bases from J, the gap between germline ends came to 13 bases. The germline V gene encodes CDR1 SEHNR and CDR2 FQNEAQ (reference sequence). The CDR3 DNA follows: TGTGCCAGCAGCTTAGGTCCAGGGTCGAGCACTGAAGCTTTCTTT. As protein: CASSLGPGSSTEAFF.

The chain is built from TRBV7-9 and TRBJ2-7; TRBD1 might be the D (6 bases). The germline V and J ends were trimmed by 2 bases and 6 bases, with 8 bases remaining between them. The CDR3 has 12 residues. Germline CDR1 SEHNR, CDR2 FQNEAQ (reference sequence). The CDR3 sequence is CASSLTGSEQYF. CDR3 coding DNA: TGTGCCAGCAGCTTAACAGGGTCCGAGCAGTACTTC. The whole variable domain, filled in from reference TRBV7-9 and TRBJ2-7, reads DTGVSQNPRHKITKRGQNVTFRCDPISEHNRLYWYRQTLGQGPEFLTYFQNEAQLEKSRLLSDRFSAERPKGSFSTLEIQRTEQGDSAMYLCASSLTGSEQYFGPGTRLTVT.

This chain connects TRBV2 to TRBJ2-1, with 13 bases lining up with TRBD2. The CDR3 is 17 amino acids. V was clipped by 2 bases and J by 5 bases; unmatched bases: 6. Germline assignment: CDR1 SNHLY and CDR2 FYNNEI. Here the CDR3 DNA reads TGTGCCAGCAGTGAACGGACTAGCGGGAGTCCTAACAATGAGCAGTTCTTC. This codes for CASSERTSGSPNNEQFF.

J is TRBJ1-5 and V is TRBV5-1, with TRBD1 matching over 9 bases. The CDR3 extends over 13 amino acids. Trimming cost V 3 bases and J 5 bases; bases outside gene matches: 0. Germline V gene lookup returns CDR1 SGHRS and CDR2 YFSETQ. The CDR3 region is CASSWTGDQPQHF. The DNA of the CDR3 is TGCGCCAGCAGCTGGACAGGGGATCAGCCCCAGCATTTT.

The J gene is TRBJ2-1, the V gene TRBV18; possibly TRBD2 for D (5 bases). The CDR3 consists of 14 residues. V lost 0 bases and J lost 4, with 7 bases in between. CDR1 is KGHSH, CDR2 LQKENI, per germline. The CDR3 loop reads CASSPPGKYNEQFF. DNA of the CDR3: TGTGCCAGCTCACCACCCGGGAAGTACAATGAGCAGTTCTTC.

The chain joins TRBV11-2 to TRBJ1-3; D ambiguous. The V end was cut by 1 base, the J end by 3 bases, with 7 bases between. The CDR3 loop spans 14 amino acids. CDR1 is SGHAT and CDR2 is FQNNGV in the germline V gene. CDR3 sequence (DNA): TGTGCCAGCAGCTTAGCAGCGTTTGGAAACACCATATATTTT. It encodes CASSLAAFGNTIYF.

This CDR3 reads CASSQDRSGGIIDTQYF. As DNA, the CDR3 is TGCGCCAGCAGCCAAGATCGAAGCGGGGGGATCATAGATACGCAGTATTTT. V gene TRBV4-1 combines with J gene TRBJ2-3; 9 nucleotides line up with TRBD2. The CDR3 has 17 residues. Germline-derived CDR1 and CDR2 are MGHRA and YSYEKL. V was clipped by 0 bases and J by 5 bases; unmatched bases: 9.

This CDR3 is CASSPQSRGDEQYF. CDR3 in DNA: TGTGCCAGCTCACCTCAATCCAGGGGAGACGAGCAGTACTTC. The chain has TRBV18 and TRBJ2-7; D possibly corresponds to TRBD1 (6 bases). The V gene's germline CDR1 is KGHSH and CDR2 LQKENI. The V end was cut by 3 bases, the J end by 5 bases, with 14 bases between. This CDR3 is 14 amino acids long. Together with reference TRBV18 and TRBJ2-7, the CDR3 gives the full variable domain: NAGVMQNPRHLVRRRGQEARLRCSPMKGHSHVYWYRQLPEEGLKFMVYLQKENIIDESGMPKERFSAEFPKEGPSILRIQQVVRGDSAAYFCASSPQSRGDEQYFGPGTRLTVT.